This TCR beta chain comes out of a study of blood T cell repertoires in COVID-19. Study background: COVID-19 samples collected from the United States, Italy and Spain covered acute and convalescent phases. Sources were T cells, B-cell-depleted T cells, or PBMCs; the material itself was cDNA or gDNA.

In the authors' methods: Cell counts per sample came from amplifying reference gene primers. TCRdb's table, derived via immunoSEQ multiplex PCR, lists solely in-frame clones and lacks some. V and J calls and clone size follow that table, whereas D and trimming were derived from the DNA. Counted here are some 76,000 clones, about 89% occurring once; the ten biggest clones make up less than 0.65%. Trimming removed 5 bases from V and 2 bases from J, with 13 bases in between. CDR3 length equals 14 residues. Germline V gene lookup returns CDR1 SEHNR and CDR2 FQNEAQ (reference sequence). V is TRBV7-9 and J is TRBJ2-7, with D maybe TRBD2 (5 bases). The sequenced sample was peripheral blood. The TCR comes from a man aged 60-69 years with acute or convalescent COVID-19. The CDR3 here is CASSPRTPPYEQYF. The CDR3 bases are TGTGCCAGCAGCCCTCGGACTCCTCCCTACGAGCAGTACTTC.